The clone carrying this TCR beta chain was seen a few times. As for time point: newly diagnosed GD, antithyroid drugs for less than 3 months. Construction of the TCR library relied on RNA isolated from PBMCs. HTBI primers from iRepertoire and Arm-PCR of CDR3 regions yielded the TCR beta libraries. TCRdb reprocessed the multiplex PCR reads with MiXCR, giving one entry per CDR3 protein. Here the sample spans hundreds of thousands of distinct CDR3 sequences, 15% to 20% being singletons. This sample was taken from a study of regulatory T cells in long-lasting Graves disease. This sample also belongs to another study, concerning T cells in Graves' hyperthyroidism and ophthalmopathy.

The sample was peripheral blood mononuclear cells (PBMCs), taken at new diagnosis, from a patient treated with antithyroid drugs. This TCR came from a woman in her 30s with Graves disease.

The CDR3 coding sequence is TGTGCCAGCAGAGCCCCTTTTGAGACCCAGTACTTC. Translated, it gives CASRAPFETQYF. The chain combines TRBV28 with TRBJ2-5, with unresolved D. From germline, CDR1 is MDHEN and CDR2 SYDVKM. Trimming left V 6 bases short and J 5 bases short, with 10 bases between. The CDR3 totals 12 residues.